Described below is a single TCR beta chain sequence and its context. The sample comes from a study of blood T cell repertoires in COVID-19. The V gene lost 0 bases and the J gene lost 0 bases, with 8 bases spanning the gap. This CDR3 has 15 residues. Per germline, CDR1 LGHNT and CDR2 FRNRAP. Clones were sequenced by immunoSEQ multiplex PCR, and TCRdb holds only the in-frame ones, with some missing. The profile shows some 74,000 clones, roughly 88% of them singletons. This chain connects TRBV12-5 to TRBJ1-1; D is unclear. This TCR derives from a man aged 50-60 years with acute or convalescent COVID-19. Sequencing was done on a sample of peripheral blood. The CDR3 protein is CASGLVGGMNTEAFF. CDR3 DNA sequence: TGTGCTAGTGGTTTGGTAGGCGGGATGAACACTGAAGCTTTCTTT.